This T cell receptor beta chain was captured by sequencing in a study of T cell changes during pregnancy in multiple sclerosis. Some clones are missing from TCRdb's copy, which holds only in-frame ones; the method was immunoSEQ multiplex PCR. This table holds approximately 35,000 clones, approximately 89% found once. The length of the CDR3 is 14 residues. V was clipped by 7 bases and J by 5 bases; unmatched bases: 9. Germline V gene sequence: CDR1 LGHNT, CDR2 FRNRAP. The receptor comes from a female donor in good health, enrolled as a control in a pregnancy study. The sample in question was CD4+ T cells from peripheral blood mononuclear cells, obtained after pregnancy. This chain links TRBV12-5 with TRBJ2-7, with 9 bases identical to TRBD1. CDR3 nucleotides: TGTGCTAGTGCTTTACAGGGGGCTAGAGACGAGCAGTACTTC. Protein sequence: CASALQGARDEQYF. Supplemented by reference TRBV12-5 and TRBJ2-7, the full variable domain reads DARVTQTPRHKVTEMGQEVTMRCQPILGHNTVFWYRQTMMQGLELLAYFRNRAPLDDSGMPKDRFSAEMPDATLATLKIQPSEPRDSAVYFCASALQGARDEQYFGPGTRLTVT.